This T cell receptor (beta chain) is from a study of CXCR3-negative and CXCR3-positive naive CD8 T cells. Study findings and constraints: TRB CDR3s of CXCR3-positive naive cells were more hydrophobic than those of CXCR3-negative naive cells.

Germline-derived CDR1 and CDR2 are SQVTM and ANQGSEA. The CDR3 extends over 14 amino acids. As to this clonotype: Its matching antigen is unknown.

Each TRB cDNA library was prepared by 5' RACE (with UMI labels). TCRdb reprocessed the 5' RACE reads and stores each CDR3 protein as one record, lacking DNA. The table lists about 85,000 distinct CDR3 sequences. The V and J genes are TRBV29-1 and TRBJ2-2; as DNA is missing, the TRBD1 call by TCRdb cannot be tested. This receptor was obtained from a human donor in good health. Some clones in this sample may be carry-over from other donors' samples. Sequencing was performed on naive CXCR3+ CD8+ T cells from blood. Subset of the sample: CD45RO-CCR7+CD27+CD95- naive CD8+ T cells expressing CXCR3 (TNR3+). This CDR3 is CSVPGHLNTGELFF.